These 9 T cell receptor beta chains originate from one sample sequenced in a study of blood T cell repertoires in COVID-19. Repertoires were generated with immunoSEQ multiplex PCR, while TCRdb's copy carries only in-frame clones and drops some. The table has some 250,000 clones, approximately 78% seen once. The sequencing sample was made of peripheral blood. Receptor source: a woman aged 60-75 years with active or convalescent COVID-19.

This chain joins TRBV5-6 and TRBJ1-3, with 8 bases identical to TRBD1. Germline V gene sequence: CDR1 SGHDT, CDR2 YYEEEE. This CDR3 spans 17 amino acids. J lost 0 bases, V lost 3 bases, and 8 bases had no gene match. Written as DNA, the CDR3 is TGTGCCAGCAGCTCTACGACAGGGGCGTTCTCTGGAAACACCATATATTTT. As protein: CASSSTTGAFSGNTIYF.

A single count supports this clone. The V gene is TRBV18, the J gene TRBJ2-5; D gene uncertain. Trimming pared 0 bases from V and 3 bases from J, leaving 8 bases between. The germline CDR1 and CDR2 sequences are KGHSH and LQKENI. The CDR3 loop spans 14 amino acids. CDR3 amino acids: CASSPPPQEETQYF. In nucleotides, the CDR3 is TGTGCCAGCTCACCACCTCCCCAGGAAGAGACCCAGTACTTC.

This clone showed up just a few times. The chain joins TRBV7-3 to TRBJ2-2; 10 bases are a match to TRBD1. V lost 5 bases and J lost 4; bases outside the gene matches: 4. In germline, CDR1 is SGHTA, CDR2 FQGTGA. The CDR3 loop spans 15 amino acids. DNA of the CDR3: TGTGCCAGCAGCGACCGGACAGGGGGCACCGGGGAGCTGTTTTTT. This codes for CASSDRTGGTGELFF.

This clone occurred a few times. This chain connects TRBV6-5 to TRBJ1-2; D might be TRBD1 (6 bases). Germline CDR1 and CDR2: MNHEY and SVGAGI. V lost 6 bases and J 3 bases, leaving 14 bases between the germline ends. The CDR3 sequence is 14 residues long. The CDR3 sequence is CASRRETGDYGYTF. The CDR3 DNA sequence: TGTGCCAGCAGGCGAGAGACAGGTGACTATGGCTACACCTTC.

This clone was recorded only once. The chain joins TRBV6-5 to TRBJ2-1; D may be TRBD1 (6 bases). CDR3 length equals 15 residues. In germline, CDR1 is MNHEY, CDR2 SVGAGI. V shed 2 bases and J shed 2 bases, with 10 bases lying between them. CDR3 sequence (DNA): TGTGCCAGCAGTTACGGGGCAGGGGCCTACAATGAGCAGTTCTTC. It specifies CASSYGAGAYNEQFF.

This chain links TRBV15 with TRBJ1-3; D is ambiguous. Germline lookup yields CDR1 LNHNV and CDR2 YYDKDF (reference sequence). V was cut by 3 bases and J by 0 bases, with 12 bases left in between. This CDR3 has 16 amino acids. The CDR3 reads CATSSDSPGSGNTIYF. Here the CDR3 DNA reads TGTGCCACCAGCAGCGATTCGCCGGGCTCTGGAAACACCATATATTTT.

The chain is built from TRBV24-1 and TRBJ2-3; D remains ambiguous. V shed 3 bases and J shed 6 bases, with 12 bases lying between them. The germline V gene encodes CDR1 KGHDR and CDR2 SFDVKD. This CDR3 spans 14 amino acids. The CDR3 nucleotides read TGTGCCACCAGTGATCCCAACTCCAGGGATACGCAGTATTTT. Translation gives CATSDPNSRDTQYF.

The gene calls are TRBV5-6 and TRBJ1-2; D is uncertain. Germline loops: CDR1 SGHDT, CDR2 YYEEEE. The CDR3 sequence is 13 residues long. Trimming stripped 0 bases from V and 4 bases from J, with 7 bases between. The CDR3 loop reads CASSLDQVYGYTF. In DNA, the CDR3 is TGTGCCAGCAGCTTGGACCAGGTCTATGGCTACACCTTC.

With regard to this clone: The same CDR3 arises from other DNA sequences in this sample as well. The V gene is TRBV5-1, the J gene TRBJ2-5; TRBD2 might be the D (5 bases). The V gene's germline CDR1 is SGHRS and CDR2 YFSETQ. Between the trimmed V and J ends, which lost 0 bases and 3 bases, there was a span of 9 bases. CDR3 length equals 14 residues. The CDR3 DNA is TGCGCCAGCAGCTTGGTTTCCGGGGAAGAGACCCAGTACTTC. Its protein product is CASSLVSGEETQYF.